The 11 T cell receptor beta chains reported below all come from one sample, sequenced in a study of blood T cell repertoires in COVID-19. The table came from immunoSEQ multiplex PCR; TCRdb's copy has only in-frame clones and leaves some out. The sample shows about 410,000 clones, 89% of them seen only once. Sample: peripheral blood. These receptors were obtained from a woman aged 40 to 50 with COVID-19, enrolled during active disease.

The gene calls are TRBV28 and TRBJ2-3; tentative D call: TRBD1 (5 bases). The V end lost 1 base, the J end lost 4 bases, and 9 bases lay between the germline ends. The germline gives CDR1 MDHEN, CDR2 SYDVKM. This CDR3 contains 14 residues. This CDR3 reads CASSLSRGADTQYF. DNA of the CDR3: TGTGCCAGCAGTTTATCAAGGGGCGCAGATACGCAGTATTTT.

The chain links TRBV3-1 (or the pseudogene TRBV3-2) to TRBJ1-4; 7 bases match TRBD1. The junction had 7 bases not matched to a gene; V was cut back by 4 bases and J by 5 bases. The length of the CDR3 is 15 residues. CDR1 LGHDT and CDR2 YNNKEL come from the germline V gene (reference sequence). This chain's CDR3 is CASSPYRGGNEKLFF. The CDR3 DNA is TGTGCCAGCAGCCCCTACAGGGGTGGGAATGAAAAACTGTTTTTT.

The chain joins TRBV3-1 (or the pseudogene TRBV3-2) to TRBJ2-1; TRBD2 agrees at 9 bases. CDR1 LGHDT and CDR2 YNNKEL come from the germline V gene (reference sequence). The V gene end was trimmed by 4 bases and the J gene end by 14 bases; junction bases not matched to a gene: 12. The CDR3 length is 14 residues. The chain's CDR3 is CASSPMAGGILEFF. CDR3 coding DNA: TGTGCCAGCAGCCCTATGGCGGGAGGGATACTGGAGTTCTTC.

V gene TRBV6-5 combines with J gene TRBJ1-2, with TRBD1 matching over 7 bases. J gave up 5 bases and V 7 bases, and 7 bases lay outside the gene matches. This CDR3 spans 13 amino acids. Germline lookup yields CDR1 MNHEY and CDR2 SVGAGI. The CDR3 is CASNTGALYGYTF. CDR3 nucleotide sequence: TGTGCCAGCAATACAGGGGCCCTTTATGGCTACACCTTC.

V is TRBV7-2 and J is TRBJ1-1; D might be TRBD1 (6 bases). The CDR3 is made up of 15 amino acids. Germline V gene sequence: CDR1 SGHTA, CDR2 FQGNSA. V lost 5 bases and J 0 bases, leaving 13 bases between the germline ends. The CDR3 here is CASSTRTAMNTEAFF. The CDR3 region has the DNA TGTGCCAGCAGCACCCGGACAGCCATGAACACTGAAGCTTTCTTT.

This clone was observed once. CDR3 bases: TGTGCCAGCAGTGCAGGGGGCCGTCTCAACTATGGCTACACCTTC. Its translation: CASSAGGRLNYGYTF. The rearrangement links TRBV6-6 to TRBJ1-2; 8 bases agree with TRBD1. V lost 5 bases to trimming and J lost 2 bases; unmatched junction nucleotides: 7. Per germline, CDR1 MNHNY and CDR2 SVGAGI (reference sequence). The CDR3 spans 15 residues.

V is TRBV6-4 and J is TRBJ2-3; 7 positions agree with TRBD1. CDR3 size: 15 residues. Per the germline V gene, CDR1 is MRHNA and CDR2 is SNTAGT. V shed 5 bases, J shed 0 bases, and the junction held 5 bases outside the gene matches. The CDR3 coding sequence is TGTGCCAGCAGTCCTGGGACAGCTAGCACAGATACGCAGTATTTT. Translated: CASSPGTASTDTQYF.

As DNA, the CDR3 is TGTGCCAGCAGTTACCCACCCGGACTGATTAATGAAAAACTGTTTTTT. Translating it yields CASSYPPGLINEKLFF. This chain joins TRBV6-2 or TRBV6-3 and TRBJ1-4; no firm D call. V was shortened by 2 bases and J by 4 bases, with 14 bases between the two germline ends. Germline V CDR1 and CDR2: MNHEY, SVGEGT. CDR3 size: 16 residues.

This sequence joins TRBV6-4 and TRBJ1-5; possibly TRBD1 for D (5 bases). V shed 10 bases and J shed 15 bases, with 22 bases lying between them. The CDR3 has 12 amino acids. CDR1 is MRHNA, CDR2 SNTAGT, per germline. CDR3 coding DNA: TGTGCCATCCCGTTGGGGCGCGGGATTTCGCATTTT. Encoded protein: CAIPLGRGISHF.

The CDR3 region has the DNA TGTGCCTGGAGCCTTCTCCGACAGGGGCGCACCTACGAGCAGTACTTC. Its protein product is CAWSLLRQGRTYEQYF. The chain couples TRBV30 to TRBJ2-7; TRBD1 aligns across 8 bases. The germline V gene has CDR1 GTSNPN and CDR2 SVGIG (reference sequence). The CDR3 extends over 16 amino acids. Trimming at V came to 3 bases and at J to 2 bases, leaving 12 bases not matched to a gene. Combining the CDR3 with reference TRBV30 and TRBJ2-7 gives the whole variable domain SQTIHQWPATLVQPVGSPLSLECTVEGTSNPNLYWYRQAAGRGLQLLFYSVGIGQISSEVPQNLSASRPQDRQFILSSKKLLLSDSGFYLCAWSLLRQGRTYEQYFGPGTRLTVT.

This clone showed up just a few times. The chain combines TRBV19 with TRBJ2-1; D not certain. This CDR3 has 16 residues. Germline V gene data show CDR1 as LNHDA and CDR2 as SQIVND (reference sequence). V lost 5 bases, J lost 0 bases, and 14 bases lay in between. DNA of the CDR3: TGTGCCAGTAGTGTACAGAGCCTGAGCTCCTACAATGAGCAGTTCTTC. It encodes CASSVQSLSSYNEQFF.